This TCR beta chain was captured in a study of T cells of healthy individuals. The CDR3 covers 15 residues. Trimming took off 5 bases at V and 3 bases at J, with 11 bases between the two ends. Germline CDR1 reads MDHEN; CDR2 reads SYDVKM. TCRdb reprocessed the 5' RACE reads with MiXCR, giving one entry per CDR3 protein. The sample has about 96,000 distinct CDR3 sequences, around 17% seen once. This clonotype appeared many times. The sequence was collected from a human donor in good health. The V and J genes are TRBV28 and TRBJ1-6; D possibly corresponds to TRBD1 (5 bases). The chain's CDR3 is CASSPPDSYNSPLHF. In DNA form, the CDR3 reads TGTGCCAGCAGTCCCCCTGACAGCTATAATTCACCCCTCCACTTT.